The 30 T cell receptor beta chains in this list originate from one sample, sequenced in a study of blood T cell repertoires in COVID-19. Produced via immunoSEQ multiplex PCR; TCRdb's table is partial and in-frame only. The data hold 97,000 or so clones, with 75% to 95% observed a single time. Material for sequencing was peripheral blood. The receptors originated from a man in his forties or fifties with acute or convalescent COVID-19.

The J gene is TRBJ2-7, the V gene TRBV7-2; 8 bases match TRBD1. In germline, CDR1 is SGHTA, CDR2 FQGNSA. V was clipped by 1 base and J by 4 bases; unmatched bases: 6. The CDR3 loop spans 15 amino acids. The DNA for the CDR3 is TGTGCCAGCAGCTTAGAGGACAGGGAACTTTACGAGCAGTACTTC. It yields the protein CASSLEDRELYEQYF.

The CDR3 loop reads CASRGGVRLYGYTF. DNA of the CDR3: TGTGCCTCGAGAGGAGGGGTAAGGCTGTATGGCTACACCTTC. The chain couples TRBV6-5 to TRBJ1-2; D possibly corresponds to TRBD1 (5 bases). Deletions cut 11 bases from V and 5 bases from J, with 21 bases between. This CDR3 is 14 amino acids long. Germline V gene lookup returns CDR1 MNHEY and CDR2 SVGAGI.

This sequence joins TRBV7-9 and TRBJ1-5, with 7 bases fitting TRBD1. The CDR3 extends over 12 amino acids. The germline CDR1 and CDR2 sequences are SEHNR and FQNEAQ (reference sequence). Germline trimming cut 8 bases from V and 4 bases from J; bases unmatched to any gene: 2. The CDR3: CASQQGNQPQHF. CDR3 coding DNA: TGTGCCAGCCAACAGGGGAATCAGCCCCAGCATTTT. The full variable domain, completed using reference TRBV7-9 and TRBJ1-5, is DTGVSQNPRHKITKRGQNVTFRCDPISEHNRLYWYRQTLGQGPEFLTYFQNEAQLEKSRLLSDRFSAERPKGSFSTLEIQRTEQGDSAMYLCASQQGNQPQHFGDGTRLSIL.

This chain joins TRBV6-5 and TRBJ2-7; 10 nucleotides align to TRBD2. The CDR3 sequence is 14 residues long. CDR1 is MNHEY and CDR2 is SVGAGI in the germline V gene. J lost 2 bases, V lost 5 bases, and 3 bases had no gene match. CDR3 residues: CASSRTSGPYEQYF. The CDR3 DNA follows: TGTGCCAGCAGTCGGACTAGCGGTCCCTACGAGCAGTACTTC.

The chain is built from TRBV11-3 and TRBJ2-3; 7 bases are shared with TRBD2. The CDR3 contains 15 residues. Per the germline V gene, CDR1 is SGHNT and CDR2 is YENEEA. J lost 6 bases, V lost 5 bases, and 11 bases had no gene match. CDR3 protein: CASSRASGISDTQYF. CDR3 bases: TGTGCCAGCAGCAGAGCGAGCGGGATCTCGGATACGCAGTATTTT.

A single count supports this clone. This sequence joins TRBV7-9 and TRBJ2-5; TRBD2 matches 9 bases. The CDR3 is 16 amino acids. Looked up from germline, CDR1 is SEHNR and CDR2 is FQNEAQ (reference sequence). V trimming: 5 bases; J trimming: 2 bases; junction bases outside the gene matches: 9. For the CDR3, the DNA is TGTGCCAGCAGCCAGACCCACCTAGCGGGACAAGAGACCCAGTACTTC. It specifies CASSQTHLAGQETQYF. The whole variable domain, remainder taken from reference TRBV7-9 and TRBJ2-5, is DTGVSQNPRHKITKRGQNVTFRCDPISEHNRLYWYRQTLGQGPEFLTYFQNEAQLEKSRLLSDRFSAERPKGSFSTLEIQRTEQGDSAMYLCASSQTHLAGQETQYFGPGTRLLVL.

The rearrangement joins TRBV2 to TRBJ2-3; 7 nucleotides match TRBD1. V gave up 6 bases and J gave up 3 bases; unmatched junction bases: 6. The CDR3 is 14 amino acids. The germline CDR1 and CDR2 sequences are SNHLY and FYNNEI. The CDR3 here is CASRYRGSTDTQYF. As DNA, the CDR3 is TGTGCCAGCAGATACAGGGGTTCGACAGATACGCAGTATTTT.

The gene calls are TRBV12-5 and TRBJ2-1; 10 positions match TRBD1. CDR3 length: 15 amino acids. V shed 0 bases and J 8 bases; nucleotides not matched to a gene: 4. Germline-derived CDR1 and CDR2 are LGHNT and FRNRAP. The CDR3 is CASGLVTGGRDEQFF. The CDR3 DNA reads as TGTGCTAGTGGTTTGGTGACAGGGGGCAGGGATGAGCAGTTCTTC.

This clone has only one observation. The chain has TRBV7-2 and TRBJ1-6, with D possibly being TRBD1 (6 bases). Germline V gene data show CDR1 as SGHTA and CDR2 as FQGNSA. The CDR3 is made up of 14 amino acids. Between the trimmed V and J ends, which lost 5 bases and 7 bases, there was a span of 12 bases. CDR3 amino acids: CASSPRTENSPLHF. The CDR3 bases are TGTGCCAGCAGCCCAAGGACAGAGAATTCACCCCTCCACTTT. Full variable domain (missing parts from reference TRBV7-2 and TRBJ1-6): GAGVSQSPSNKVTEKGKDVELRCDPISGHTALYWYRQSLGQGLEFLIYFQGNSAPDKSGLPSDRFSAERTGGSVSTLTIQRTQQEDSAVYLCASSPRTENSPLHFGNGTRLTVT.

J is TRBJ1-1 and V is TRBV11-2; TRBD1 aligns across 7 bases. This CDR3 is built from 14 residues. V lost 2 bases, J lost 5 bases, and 5 bases stayed unmatched. Germline V gene lookup returns CDR1 SGHAT and CDR2 FQNNGV. The CDR3 DNA reads as TGTGCCAGCAGCTTATACGCAGGGGGAACTGAAGCTTTCTTT. Protein sequence: CASSLYAGGTEAFF.

This clone was recorded once. The chain employs TRBV24-1 and TRBJ2-1, with 7 bases identical to TRBD2. The V segment lost 0 bases and the J segment 7 bases; nucleotides outside the gene matches: 5. This CDR3 spans 15 amino acids. Germline loops: CDR1 KGHDR, CDR2 SFDVKD. The CDR3 loop is CATSDLGGEGNEQFF. In nucleotides, the CDR3 is TGTGCCACCAGTGATTTGGGCGGGGAGGGGAATGAGCAGTTCTTC.

The J gene is TRBJ2-5, the V gene TRBV12-5; no firm D call. The V and J ends lost 6 bases and 4 bases respectively, with 12 bases between them. The CDR3 length is 13 residues. Germline loops: CDR1 LGHNT, CDR2 FRNRAP. The DNA of the CDR3 is TGTGCTAGTGGCCCACCGCTAGGAGAGACCCAGTACTTC. Translation: CASGPPLGETQYF.

V gene TRBV6-2 or TRBV6-3 combines with J gene TRBJ1-1; TRBD1 is a possible D gene (5 bases). CDR3 length: 13 residues. The germline V and J ends were trimmed by 5 bases and 1 base, with 8 bases remaining between them. Germline V gene sequence: CDR1 MNHEY, CDR2 SVGEGT. DNA of the CDR3: TGTGCCAGCAGTCCCAGGGCGAACACTGAAGCTTTCTTT. This sequence encodes CASSPRANTEAFF.

V is TRBV29-1 and J is TRBJ1-1; TRBD1 matches at 8 bases. The CDR3 is made up of 14 amino acids. Germline V gives CDR1 SQVTM, CDR2 ANQGSEA. The trim removed 4 bases at V and 0 bases at J, leaving 4 bases unmatched. CDR3: CSVGHRGMNTEAFF. The CDR3 DNA sequence: TGCAGCGTTGGCCACAGGGGGATGAACACTGAAGCTTTCTTT.

The chain recombines TRBV29-1 with TRBJ2-3; D is undetermined. Trimming left V 3 bases short and J 2 bases short, with 9 bases between. This CDR3 region has 13 residues. Germline assignment: CDR1 SQVTM and CDR2 ANQGSEA. The CDR3 DNA reads TGCAGCGTTGACAGGCCCTCCACAGATACGCAGTATTTT. It specifies CSVDRPSTDTQYF.

The rearrangement links TRBV6-5 to TRBJ2-7; D not resolved. Germline values: CDR1 MNHEY, CDR2 SVGAGI. This CDR3 has 11 amino acids. V lost 6 bases and J lost 3, with 6 bases in between. This CDR3 reads CASSRGYEQYF. The CDR3 DNA reads as TGTGCCAGCAGCCGAGGCTACGAGCAGTACTTC.

The chain joins TRBV27 to TRBJ2-3, with a weak D call TRBD1 (7 bases). This CDR3 has 16 residues. Trimming stripped 5 bases from V and 2 bases from J, with 17 bases between. Germline-derived CDR1 and CDR2 are MNHEY and SMNVEV (reference sequence). The CDR3 DNA sequence: TGTGCCAGCAGTCCCAGGGGGGCGATAAACACAGATACGCAGTATTTT. Translated, it gives CASSPRGAINTDTQYF.

The V call is TRBV7-2, the J call TRBJ2-2; 8 nucleotides agree with TRBD2. J was trimmed by 5 bases and V by 7 bases; bases with no gene match: 9. Germline V gives CDR1 SGHTA, CDR2 FQGNSA. The CDR3 consists of 15 residues. CDR3 in amino acids: CASKGAGVRTGELFF. CDR3 coding DNA: TGTGCCAGCAAGGGAGCGGGAGTAAGGACCGGGGAGCTGTTTTTT.

A single count supports this clone. CDR3 sequence: CASSLQRESYEQYF. Written as DNA, the CDR3 is TGTGCCAGCAGCCTCCAGCGGGAGTCGTACGAGCAGTACTTC. The V and J genes are TRBV3-1 (or the pseudogene TRBV3-2) and TRBJ2-7, with TRBD2 identical over 8 bases. This CDR3 is 14 amino acids long. Germline V gene sequence: CDR1 LGHDT, CDR2 YNNKEL (reference sequence). Trimming removed 4 bases from V and 4 bases from J; junction bases left unmatched: 6.

V usage is TRBV3-1 (or the pseudogene TRBV3-2) and J usage is TRBJ2-1; TRBD2 matches 9 bases. Germline V lookup: CDR1 LGHDT, CDR2 YNNKEL (reference sequence). CDR3 size: 16 residues. Trimming removed 1 base from V and 4 bases from J; junction bases left unmatched: 5. The CDR3 coding sequence is TGTGCCAGCAGCCAAGCGGCGGGAGGGATTTACAATGAGCAGTTCTTC. As protein: CASSQAAGGIYNEQFF.

This chain links TRBV7-6 with TRBJ2-2; 7 bases map to TRBD2. Germline CDR1 reads SGHVS; CDR2 reads FNYEAQ. This CDR3 contains 16 residues. The V segment lost 5 bases and the J segment 1 base; nucleotides outside the gene matches: 7. The CDR3 bases are TGTGCCAGCAGCCCCCTGTTAGCGGGGAACACCGGGGAGCTGTTTTTT. Encoded protein: CASSPLLAGNTGELFF.

The chain has TRBV29-1 and TRBJ2-7, with no clear D. From germline, CDR1 is SQVTM and CDR2 ANQGSEA. This CDR3 has 12 residues. V was shortened by 7 bases and J by 0 bases, with 10 bases between the two germline ends. The CDR3 sequence is CSARSRSYEQYF. DNA of the CDR3: TGCAGCGCTCGGAGTCGCTCCTACGAGCAGTACTTC.

In the case of this clone: This specimen includes other DNA sequences encoding the same CDR3. The chain has TRBV20-1 and TRBJ2-3; TRBD1 is a possible D gene (5 bases). V was shortened by 6 bases and J by 5 bases, with 9 bases between the two germline ends. The germline V gene encodes CDR1 DFQATT and CDR2 SNEGSKA (reference sequence). The CDR3 sequence is 11 residues long. The CDR3 loop reads CSARRGDTQYF. CDR3 coding DNA: TGCAGTGCCAGAAGGGGAGATACGCAGTATTTT.

The chain combines TRBV11-1 with TRBJ1-6; 11 nucleotides agree with TRBD1. The CDR3 loop spans 15 amino acids. Germline V gene lookup returns CDR1 SGHAT and CDR2 FQDESV (reference sequence). Trimming cost V 5 bases and J 12 bases; bases outside gene matches: 9. The CDR3 DNA reads as TGTGCCAGCAGCCTAGGACAGGGGGCATTGGAACCCCTCCACTTT. Its protein is CASSLGQGALEPLHF.

Only one count was recorded for this clone. The chain combines TRBV2 with TRBJ1-2; the D is unclear. CDR3 length: 13 amino acids. The V and J ends lost 5 bases and 5 bases respectively, with 12 bases between them. The V gene's germline CDR1 is SNHLY and CDR2 FYNNEI. The chain's CDR3 is CASSRDHSYGYTF. The CDR3 nucleotides read TGTGCCAGCAGTCGAGATCATTCTTATGGCTACACCTTC.

The chain employs TRBV4-3 and TRBJ2-2; D is perhaps TRBD1 (6 bases). CDR1 is LGHNA and CDR2 is YSLEER in the germline V gene. Trimming removed 0 bases from V and 6 bases from J, with 11 bases in between. The CDR3 is 15 amino acids. The CDR3 sequence: CASSQDIGQPGELFF. CDR3 nucleotides: TGCGCCAGCAGCCAAGATATCGGACAGCCCGGGGAGCTGTTTTTT.

The DNA of the CDR3 is TGTGCCATCAGCCTCGGGGGGAGAGGCACTGAAGCTTTCTTT. Protein sequence: CAISLGGRGTEAFF. The chain recombines TRBV10-3 with TRBJ1-1; TRBD1 is a possible D gene (5 bases). Trimming left V 6 bases short and J 4 bases short, with 15 bases between. From germline, CDR1 is ENHRY and CDR2 SYGVKD. The CDR3 sequence is 14 residues long.

V and J are TRBV25-1 and TRBJ1-6, with D tentatively TRBD1 (6 bases). Germline assignment: CDR1 MGHDK and CDR2 SYGVNS. V lost 2 bases to trimming and J lost 9 bases, with 8 bases between them. This CDR3 has 13 amino acids. The CDR3 nucleotides are TGTGCCAGCAGTGAACCAGGGGTTTCACCCCTCCACTTT. Protein: CASSEPGVSPLHF.

This clone appeared a single time. This chain connects TRBV27 to TRBJ2-7; TRBD2 aligns across 8 bases. This CDR3 has 17 residues. V shed 4 bases, J shed 0 bases, and the junction held 11 bases outside the gene matches. Germline V gene sequence: CDR1 MNHEY, CDR2 SMNVEV (reference sequence). The CDR3 DNA follows: TGTGCCAGCAGTTCCGGTGGGGCGGGAGGATACTCCTACGAGCAGTACTTC. It yields the protein CASSSGGAGGYSYEQYF.

The V and J genes are TRBV24-1 and TRBJ1-2; D remains ambiguous. The germline V gene encodes CDR1 KGHDR and CDR2 SFDVKD. Trimming pared 4 bases from V and 1 base from J, leaving 6 bases between. The CDR3 is 13 amino acids. CDR3 sequence (DNA): TGTGCCACCAGTGAGGTGAGTAACTATGGCTACACCTTC. This codes for CATSEVSNYGYTF.